These T cell receptor beta chains were read from a single sample in a study of blood T cell repertoires in COVID-19. Assay: immunoSEQ multiplex PCR; the TCRdb copy retains only in-frame clones and omits some. The repertoire holds 260,000 or so clones, about four fifths seen once, with 3% to 4% in the top ten. The sequenced material came from PBMCs or T cells enriched from blood (not recorded which). These receptors originate from a woman in her thirties or forties who had been exposed to COVID-19. CDR3s include the opening cysteine and the closing phenylalanine or tryptophan. Each record gives: D gene, clone size, V gene, J gene, CDR3 protein, CDR3 DNA. D genes are given only for firm matches. The size of a clone is reported for some rows only, either as once, few or many, or as a class for expanded clones.

NA,NA,TRBV6-5,TRBJ2-2,CASAGDTSNTGELFF,TGTGCCAGCGCTGGGGACACTTCGAACACCGGGGAGCTGTTTTTT
TRBD1,NA,TRBV6-2/TRBV6-3,TRBJ2-4,CASSDARGRGNIQYF,TGTGCCAGCAGCGACGCAAGGGGGCGCGGAAACATTCAGTACTTC
NA,NA,TRBV14,TRBJ1-4,CASSQPNSPEKLFF,TGTGCCAGCAGCCAACCCAATTCCCCCGAAAAACTGTTTTTT
NA,NA,TRBV27,TRBJ2-1,CASSSQRAGSYNEQFF,TGTGCCAGCAGTTCCCAGCGGGCCGGCTCCTACAATGAGCAGTTCTTC
NA,NA,TRBV12-3/TRBV12-4,TRBJ2-1,CASTQGLGGQFF,TGTGCCAGCACCCAGGGGCTAGGTGGGCAGTTCTTC
NA,NA,TRBV18,TRBJ1-4,CASSPRSVNEKLFF,TGTGCCAGCTCACCACGGTCAGTTAATGAAAAACTGTTTTTT
NA,NA,TRBV3-1/TRBV3-2,TRBJ2-1,CASSPEYRDGEQFF,TGTGCCAGCAGCCCTGAATACAGGGACGGTGAGCAGTTCTTC
NA,NA,TRBV7-9,TRBJ1-1,CASSVGQWNTEAFF,TGTGCCAGCAGCGTTGGACAGTGGAACACTGAAGCTTTCTTT
TRBD1,NA,TRBV5-1,TRBJ1-2,CASSLGGTENGYTF,TGCGCCAGCAGCTTGGGAGGGACAGAGAATGGCTACACCTTC
TRBD1,NA,TRBV4-1,TRBJ1-3,CASSQEGQGSSVFTIYF,TGCGCCAGCAGCCAAGAGGGACAGGGATCATCGGTCTTCACCATATATTTT
NA,few,TRBV7-2,TRBJ1-2,CASSFGQINYGYTF,TGTGCCAGCAGCTTCGGACAGATTAACTATGGCTACACCTTC
TRBD1,NA,TRBV18,TRBJ1-1,CASSGKTGWDTEAFF,TGTGCCAGCTCCGGCAAGACAGGGTGGGACACTGAAGCTTTCTTT
NA,NA,TRBV27,TRBJ2-1,CASSSHSSYNEQFF,TGTGCCAGCAGTTCCCATAGCTCCTACAATGAGCAGTTCTTC
TRBD1,NA,TRBV2,TRBJ1-3,CASSDQGARSGNTIYF,TGTGCCAGCAGTGATCAGGGGGCCCGCTCTGGAAACACCATATATTTT
NA,NA,TRBV20-1,TRBJ1-4,CSASRGGGLFF,TGCAGTGCTAGCCGCGGGGGGGGACTGTTTTTT
TRBD2,NA,TRBV9,TRBJ2-3,CASSVRTSGGRTDTQYF,TGTGCCAGCAGCGTAAGGACTAGCGGGGGAAGGACAGATACGCAGTATTTT
NA,NA,TRBV27,TRBJ1-6,CASSQPGDRGTSPLHF,TGTGCCAGCAGTCAACCGGGCGACAGAGGAACTTCACCCCTCCACTTT
NA,NA,TRBV25-1,TRBJ1-1,CASSQGNTEAFF,TGTGCCAGCAGTCAGGGGAACACTGAAGCTTTCTTT
TRBD2,once,TRBV5-1,TRBJ2-1,CASSAQVAGNNEQFF,TGCGCCAGCAGCGCCCAGGTAGCGGGGAACAATGAGCAGTTCTTC
NA,NA,TRBV4-1,TRBJ2-2,CASSPRGSRSANTGELFF,TGCGCCAGCAGCCCCCGAGGTTCGAGGTCCGCGAACACCGGGGAGCTGTTTTTT
TRBD2,NA,TRBV3-1/TRBV3-2,TRBJ2-1,CASSQVAGGSGANEQFF,TGTGCCAGCAGCCAAGTCGCGGGAGGGAGCGGGGCCAATGAGCAGTTCTTC
NA,NA,TRBV11-3,TRBJ2-3,CASSGSLQGNQQYF,TGTGCCAGCAGCGGCAGCCTCCAGGGAAACCAGCAGTATTTT
NA,once,TRBV2,TRBJ2-6,CASRTTEGVGANVLTF,TGTGCCAGCAGAACCACAGAGGGGGTTGGGGCCAACGTCCTGACTTTC
NA,few,TRBV5-4,TRBJ1-1,CASSPAGSEFGNTEAFF,TGTGCCAGCAGCCCCGCAGGGTCGGAATTTGGGAACACTGAAGCTTTCTTT
TRBD1,NA,TRBV7-9,TRBJ1-6,CASTSGQGHSPLHF,TGTGCCAGCACCTCAGGACAGGGGCACTCACCCCTCCACTTT
NA,NA,TRBV7-6,TRBJ2-7,CASSPNTYEQYF,TGTGCCAGCAGCCCTAATACCTACGAGCAGTACTTC
TRBD2,NA,TRBV24-1,TRBJ2-1,CATSDLSSGGSYNEQFF,TGTGCCACCAGTGACCTATCTAGCGGGGGGTCCTACAATGAGCAGTTCTTC
TRBD1,NA,TRBV2,TRBJ1-2,CASRTGGLGGYTF,TGTGCCAGCAGGACAGGGGGTCTGGGGGGCTACACCTTC